These 28 T cell receptor beta chains were all obtained from the same sample, sequenced in a study of patients and donors after allogeneic stem cell transplantation. TCRdb itself ran the RT-PCR reads through MiXCR, one entry per CDR3 protein. The sample gives about a million distinct CDR3 sequences, about a sixth of which show up once; roughly 6% is in the top ten. Specimen: blood, either unsorted or a sorted T cell fraction (not recorded which). These receptors came from a human donor who was either an allogeneic HSCT recipient or a stem cell or donor lymphocyte infusion donor (not recorded which). It is not recorded whose cells these are; they may come from a transplant donor.

This clonotype was recorded at least ten times. J is TRBJ1-3 and V is TRBV20-1, with 8 bases fitting TRBD1. Germline-derived CDR1 and CDR2 are DFQATT and SNEGSKA (reference sequence). V was clipped by 4 bases and J by 7 bases; unmatched bases: 9. This CDR3 spans 14 amino acids. This chain's CDR3 is CSAKGPGGKNTIYF. The CDR3 DNA reads as TGCAGTGCTAAGGGCCCAGGGGGCAAGAACACCATATATTTT.

This clonotype showed up many times. The CDR3 loop reads CAISESYFRNEQFF. CDR3 nucleotides: TGTGCCATCTCGGAGTCGTACTTTCGGAATGAGCAGTTCTTC. This chain uses TRBV10-3 with TRBJ2-1; D unresolved. The germline CDR1 and CDR2 sequences are ENHRY and SYGVKD. CDR3 length equals 14 residues. Trimming removed 8 bases from V and 7 bases from J, with 18 bases in between.

This clonotype was counted a few times. The rearrangement links TRBV7-2 to TRBJ2-4, with D maybe TRBD1 (6 bases). This CDR3 has 14 residues. The germline gives CDR1 SGHTA, CDR2 FQGNSA. Trimming removed 4 bases from V and 6 bases from J, with 13 bases in between. The CDR3 nucleotides are TGTGCCAGCAGCTCATACAGGGCTGGAAACATTCAGTACTTC. Translated, it gives CASSSYRAGNIQYF.

This clonotype was observed at least ten times. The J gene is TRBJ2-1, the V gene TRBV5-1; 10 nucleotides line up with TRBD1. The CDR3 sequence is 13 residues long. Germline loops: CDR1 SGHRS, CDR2 YFSETQ. V shed 4 bases, J shed 8 bases, and the junction held 3 bases outside the gene matches. CDR3 sequence reads: CASSGDRGHEQFF. The CDR3 DNA is TGCGCCAGCAGCGGGGACAGGGGCCATGAGCAGTTCTTC.

In this sample, this clonotype turned up a few times. The chain combines TRBV27 with TRBJ1-2; no clear D. The CDR3 runs 15 residues. V was cut by 2 bases and J by 3 bases, with 13 bases left in between. Germline V gene data show CDR1 as MNHEY and CDR2 as SMNVEV (reference sequence). Here the CDR3 reads CASSLTLGWDYGYTF. The CDR3 DNA reads TGTGCCAGCAGTTTAACTTTAGGGTGGGACTATGGCTACACCTTC.

This clonotype was counted between two and nine times. The chain joins TRBV7-2 to TRBJ1-4, with 9 nucleotides matching TRBD1. CDR3 length: 15 residues. Germline trimming cut 5 bases from V and 10 bases from J; bases unmatched to any gene: 11. From germline, CDR1 is SGHTA and CDR2 FQGNSA. The CDR3 DNA follows: TGTGCCAGCAGCCACCGCCTAGTGGACAGGGGAAAACTGTTTTTT. It codes for CASSHRLVDRGKLFF.

This clonotype turned up a few times. The chain combines TRBV7-2 with TRBJ2-3, with TRBD2 identical over 8 bases. Trimming cost V 0 bases and J 4 bases; bases outside gene matches: 9. The V gene's germline CDR1 is SGHTA and CDR2 FQGNSA. The CDR3 length is 17 residues. The CDR3 nucleotides read TGTGCCAGCAGCTTAGCCCCACCCGGGGGGGCTCCAGATACGCAGTATTTT. Protein: CASSLAPPGGAPDTQYF.

The chain recombines TRBV7-9 with TRBJ1-2; tentatively, D is TRBD1 (6 bases). Germline CDR1 is SEHNR and CDR2 is FQNEAQ (reference sequence). The V gene lost 1 base and the J gene lost 4 bases, with 13 bases spanning the gap. There are 15 residues in the CDR3. The CDR3 protein is CASSLGGGPGYGYTF. DNA for the CDR3: TGTGCCAGCAGCTTAGGTGGGGGGCCGGGCTATGGCTACACCTTC. The full variable domain, completed using reference TRBV7-9 and TRBJ1-2, is DTGVSQNPRHKITKRGQNVTFRCDPISEHNRLYWYRQTLGQGPEFLTYFQNEAQLEKSRLLSDRFSAERPKGSFSTLEIQRTEQGDSAMYLCASSLGGGPGYGYTFGSGTRLTVV.

This clonotype showed up just a few times. The chain joins TRBV20-1 to TRBJ2-5, with 9 bases aligning to TRBD2. The CDR3 spans 14 residues. Germline loops: CDR1 DFQATT, CDR2 SNEGSKA (reference sequence). Here the CDR3 reads CSYLRREGGETQYF. The CDR3 nucleotides are TGCAGCTACCTTCGGCGGGAGGGTGGGGAGACCCAGTACTTC.

In this sample, this clonotype turned up many times. The chain joins TRBV6-5 to TRBJ2-1, with D hard to call. Germline-derived CDR1 and CDR2 are MNHEY and SVGAGI. This CDR3 has 14 amino acids. V dropped 0 bases and J dropped 6 bases, with 9 bases sitting between them. The CDR3 is CASSYSPVGNEQFF. CDR3 DNA sequence: TGTGCCAGCAGTTACTCCCCAGTGGGCAATGAGCAGTTCTTC.

This clonotype was recorded many times. The J gene is TRBJ2-3, the V gene TRBV5-1, with 7 bases fitting TRBD1. CDR1 is SGHRS and CDR2 is YFSETQ in the germline V gene. The CDR3 sequence is 15 residues long. The ends lost 1 base at V and 3 bases at J; junction bases unmatched: 5. The CDR3 sequence is CASSLKGAATDTQYF. The CDR3 DNA reads as TGCGCCAGCAGCTTGAAGGGGGCAGCGACAGATACGCAGTATTTT.

This sequence joins TRBV27 and TRBJ2-7, with 8 bases lining up with TRBD1. V was clipped by 4 bases and J by 4 bases; unmatched bases: 12. The CDR3 consists of 16 residues. The V gene's germline CDR1 is MNHEY and CDR2 SMNVEV (reference sequence). The CDR3 DNA reads as TGTGCCAGCAGTTCCCAGGGCAGGGGGCTACCTTACGAGCAGTACTTC. Protein sequence: CASSSQGRGLPYEQYF.

In this sample, this clonotype turned up a few times. The genes are TRBV7-8 and TRBJ2-2, with 8 bases matching TRBD2. Trimming cost V 1 base and J 1 base; bases outside gene matches: 8. The CDR3 loop spans 18 amino acids. Germline CDR1 reads SGHVS; CDR2 reads FQNEAQ. The CDR3 region is CASSLVVRGALNTGELFF. In DNA, the CDR3 is TGTGCCAGCAGCTTAGTAGTGCGGGGGGCCCTGAACACCGGGGAGCTGTTTTTT. The full variable domain, in which reference TRBV7-8 and TRBJ2-2 provide the parts outside the CDR3, is GAGVSQSPRYKVAKRGQDVALRCDPISGHVSLFWYQQALGQGPEFLTYFQNEAQLDKSGLPSDRFFAERPEGSVSTLKIQRTQQEDSAVYLCASSLVVRGALNTGELFFGEGSRLTVL.

This clonotype was seen only a few times. The chain combines TRBV29-1 with TRBJ2-3; 8 nucleotides align to TRBD1. Germline loops: CDR1 SQVTM, CDR2 ANQGSEA. V shed 7 bases, J shed 6 bases, and the junction held 21 bases outside the gene matches. The CDR3 contains 17 residues. In DNA, the CDR3 is TGCAGCGCTACGGCCCCTACAGGGGGTGATACGACCGATACGCAGTATTTT. Its protein is CSATAPTGGDTTDTQYF.

This clonotype has just a few counts. V is TRBV18 and J is TRBJ2-1, with TRBD2 matching over 11 bases. CDR1 and CDR2 (germline): KGHSH, LQKENI. The CDR3 is 17 amino acids. V shed 3 bases and J 6 bases; nucleotides not matched to a gene: 10. The CDR3 coding sequence is TGTGCCAGCTCACCCAAAACCCTTAGCGGGAGGGTCAATGAGCAGTTCTTC. It codes for CASSPKTLSGRVNEQFF.

The table lists this clonotype with a few counts. This chain's CDR3 is CASRSYRGHTEAFF. The CDR3 DNA follows: TGTGCCAGCAGATCTTACAGGGGGCATACTGAAGCTTTCTTT. The chain is built from TRBV12-3 or TRBV12-4 and TRBJ1-1, with 9 bases lining up with TRBD1. There are 14 residues in the CDR3. The V and J ends lost 6 bases and 5 bases, in that order; junction bases with no gene match: 7.

The rearrangement links TRBV30 to TRBJ1-6; perhaps TRBD1 as D (6 bases). Germline-derived CDR1 and CDR2 are GTSNPN and SVGIG (reference sequence). The V end lost 3 bases, the J end lost 13 bases, and 19 bases lay between the germline ends. The CDR3 has 14 residues. The CDR3 DNA follows: TGTGCCTGGAGGTCAGGGGACGGGCTCTGGCCCCTCCACTTT. The encoded protein is CAWRSGDGLWPLHF.

This chain connects TRBV27 to TRBJ2-7; the match to TRBD2 covers 12 bases. V was clipped by 2 bases and J by 4 bases; unmatched bases: 6. Germline lookup yields CDR1 MNHEY and CDR2 SMNVEV (reference sequence). The CDR3 sequence is 16 residues long. The CDR3 DNA is TGTGCCAGCAGTTTAGTGGCTAGCGGGAGGGGGTACGAGCAGTACTTC. This sequence encodes CASSLVASGRGYEQYF.

This chain links TRBV5-1 with TRBJ2-5, with TRBD2 identical over 12 bases. After removal of 1 base from V and 5 bases from J, the junction contained 9 bases not matched to a gene. CDR1 SGHRS and CDR2 YFSETQ come from the germline V gene. The CDR3 has 17 amino acids. CDR3 sequence reads: CASSLRLAGGPGETQYF. The CDR3 DNA reads as TGCGCCAGCAGCTTGCGTCTAGCGGGAGGGCCCGGTGAGACCCAGTACTTC.

The V gene is TRBV12-3 or TRBV12-4, the J gene TRBJ2-1, with 16 bases aligning to TRBD2. V was clipped by 5 bases and J by 7 bases; unmatched bases: 8. The CDR3 has 17 amino acids. In DNA form, the CDR3 reads TGTGCCAGCAGTCCTGGGACTAGCGGGGGGGCCGGGAATGAGCAGTTCTTC. This encodes CASSPGTSGGAGNEQFF.

In this sample, this clonotype turned up once. Written as DNA, the CDR3 is TGCGCCAGCAGCACGGGACTGGTAAAGAACACTGAAGCTTTCTTT. Encoded protein: CASSTGLVKNTEAFF. The chain carries TRBV5-1 and TRBJ1-1, with a weak D call TRBD1 (5 bases). This CDR3 has 15 amino acids. The V end was cut by 4 bases, the J end by 1 base, with 14 bases between. Germline V lookup: CDR1 SGHRS, CDR2 YFSETQ.

This rearrangement joins TRBV7-2 to TRBJ2-5, with 7 bases that match TRBD2. Germline loops: CDR1 SGHTA, CDR2 FQGNSA. This CDR3 is built from 14 residues. J was trimmed by 6 bases and V by 5 bases; bases with no gene match: 9. Here the CDR3 reads CASSPLSGPQTQYF. The DNA of the CDR3 is TGTGCCAGCAGCCCCCTTAGCGGGCCACAGACCCAGTACTTC.

This clonotype was seen more than once but under ten times. V and J are TRBV4-1 and TRBJ1-2, with D unresolved. Germline CDR1 is MGHRA and CDR2 is YSYEKL. This CDR3 is 13 amino acids long. V lost 0 bases and J lost 8, with 10 bases in between. The CDR3 region is CASSQDQVGGYTF. As DNA, the CDR3 is TGCGCCAGCAGCCAAGATCAGGTCGGGGGCTACACCTTC.

CDR3 coding DNA: TGTGCCAGTATACAGGAGGGTACGCAGTATTTT. This encodes CASIQEGTQYF. The genes are TRBV19 and TRBJ2-3; D is perhaps TRBD2 (6 bases). This CDR3 region has 11 residues. V lost 7 bases and J 8 bases, leaving 10 bases between the germline ends. Germline CDR1 reads LNHDA; CDR2 reads SQIVND (reference sequence).

This clonotype was detected a few times. V and J are TRBV10-3 and TRBJ2-2, with a tentative D call TRBD2 (6 bases). CDR3 length: 15 residues. Germline values: CDR1 ENHRY, CDR2 SYGVKD. In nucleotides, the CDR3 is TGTGCGAGCGCGGGGACTGCTCTCCCCACCGGGGAGCTGTTTTTT. Protein: CASAGTALPTGELFF.

The gene calls are TRBV5-1 and TRBJ2-2; maybe TRBD2 (7 bases). Germline values: CDR1 SGHRS, CDR2 YFSETQ. V dropped 0 bases and J dropped 4 bases, with 16 bases sitting between them. The CDR3 consists of 17 residues. As DNA, the CDR3 is TGCGCCAGCAGCTTGGCGGGGGGCCGCGGTGGCACCGGGGAGCTGTTTTTT. Residues: CASSLAGGRGGTGELFF.

The chain carries TRBV7-9 and TRBJ1-2, with no clear D. The V end lost 6 bases, the J end lost 6 bases, and 20 bases lay between the germline ends. The CDR3 spans 15 residues. Germline CDR1 and CDR2: SEHNR and FQNEAQ (reference sequence). CDR3 amino acids: CASSSLKGGWHGYTF. DNA for the CDR3: TGTGCCAGCAGTTCCCTCAAGGGAGGGTGGCATGGCTACACCTTC.

CDR3 bases: TGTGCCTGGAGAGGAGGGGGGTATGGCTACACCTTC. Its protein product is CAWRGGGYGYTF. The chain joins TRBV30 to TRBJ1-2; D possibly corresponds to TRBD1 (6 bases). The length of the CDR3 is 12 residues. In germline, CDR1 is GTSNPN, CDR2 SVGIG (reference sequence). V lost 3 bases, J lost 5 bases, and 10 bases lay in between.